This entry lists 22 T cell receptor beta chains sequenced from one sample in a study of T cell clonality in common variable immunodeficiency. TCRdb keeps only in-frame clones here, not all; method: immunoSEQ multiplex PCR. The sample shows 25,000 to 40,000 clones, none of them appearing just once. Material for sequencing was peripheral blood mononuclear cells. These receptor sequences come from a person aged 18 to 75 in good health.

This clone was seen at least ten times. CDR3: CASSLGKGRIYGYTF. CDR3 bases read: TGTGCCAGCAGCTTGGGGAAGGGGCGGATCTATGGC. The chain combines TRBV5-6 with TRBJ1-2; a possible D gene is TRBD1 (5 bases). The read ends 3 residues shy of where the CDR3 ends; the end is completed using the germline J gene. V was pared by 0 bases and J by 4 bases, with 13 bases between. This CDR3 has 15 residues. CDR1 is SGHDT and CDR2 is YYEEEE in the germline V gene.

This clone was detected many times. The read finishes 3 residues shy of the CDR3 end, and the germline J gene is used to complete it. The chain employs TRBV20-1 and TRBJ1-4, with no clear D. With 6 bases removed from V and 5 bases from J, the gap between germline ends came to 10 bases. CDR3 size: 12 residues. Germline CDR1 reads DFQATT; CDR2 reads SNEGSKA (reference sequence). Incomplete CDR3 DNA: TGCAGTGCCCTAGTAGAGAATGAAAAA. Translated, it gives CSALVENEK. The CDR3 as a whole reads CSALVENEKLFF.

In its sample, this clone was seen many times. The CDR3 end falls 3 residues outside the read, so it is completed with the germline J gene. The V and J genes are TRBV7-3 and TRBJ2-3; the D is unclear. Looked up from germline, CDR1 is SGHTA and CDR2 is FQGTGA. CDR3 length: 15 amino acids. The V gene lost 0 bases and the J gene lost 5 bases, with 12 bases spanning the gap. Partial CDR3 DNA: TGTGCCAGCAGCTTAACCCTGACAAGTCTAGATACG. It translates to CASSLTLTSLDT. The full-length CDR3 reads as CASSLTLTSLDTQYF.

This clone was detected ten times or more. The sequenced part of the CDR3 DNA is TGTGCCAGTAGTGGGACAGGGCTAAAGGGGACC. It is translated as CASSGTGLKGT. In full, the CDR3 is CASSGTGLKGTQYF. This chain joins TRBV19 and TRBJ2-5, with TRBD1 matching 9 bases. The read finishes 3 residues shy of the CDR3 end, and the germline J gene is used to complete it. This CDR3 contains 14 residues. CDR1 is LNHDA and CDR2 is SQIVND in the germline V gene (reference sequence). V dropped 5 bases and J dropped 7; count of bases not matched to a gene: 8.

Many counts were recorded for this clone. This chain's CDR3 is CASPKGWDRVQETQYF. CDR3 DNA (partial): TGCGCCAGTCCAAAGGGCTGGGACAGGGTCCAAGAGACG. V gene TRBV10-1 combines with J gene TRBJ2-3, with 9 positions matching TRBD1. The read is 3 residues too short to cover the CDR3 end, so that end is filled in from the germline J gene. Germline V gives CDR1 WNHNN, CDR2 SYGVQD (reference sequence). This CDR3 region has 16 residues.

This clone was observed at least ten times. The CDR3 goes on 3 residues after the read ends, and that part is filled in from the germline J gene. This chain links TRBV19 with TRBJ1-1; tentatively, D is TRBD1 (5 bases). The CDR3 has 13 amino acids. Germline V gene sequence: CDR1 LNHDA, CDR2 SQIVND (reference sequence). Trimming left V 4 bases short and J 0 bases short, with 6 bases between. The CDR3 spells CASSRGVNTEAFF. The sequenced CDR3 bases are TGTGCCAGTAGTAGGGGGGTGAACACTGAA.

The sample holds a few counts of this clone. The CDR3 end is not reached by the read, which stops 3 residues before it; the germline J gene fills it in. V is TRBV30 and J is TRBJ2-7; 8 nucleotides line up with TRBD2. V trimming: 2 bases; J trimming: 3 bases; junction bases outside the gene matches: 0. From germline, CDR1 is GTSNPN and CDR2 SVGIG (reference sequence). There are 12 residues in the CDR3. The CDR3 bases that were read are TGTGCCTGGAGTAGCGGGAGCTACGAG. Protein: CAWSSGSYE. The whole CDR3 sequence is CAWSSGSYEQYF.

This clone was detected many times. The sequenced CDR3 bases are TGTGCCAGCTCCCCAGCAGACTTAATTACAGATACG. As protein: CASSPADLITDT. The full CDR3 is CASSPADLITDTQYF. The rearrangement joins TRBV18 to TRBJ2-3; no clear D gene. The CDR3 end lies 3 residues beyond the end of the read and is filled in from the germline J gene. The germline V gene encodes CDR1 KGHSH and CDR2 LQKENI. V was pared by 6 bases and J by 3 bases, with 16 bases between. The length of the CDR3 is 15 residues.

This clone came up many times. The CDR3 end is not reached by the read, which stops 3 residues before it; the germline J gene fills it in. The rearrangement joins TRBV7-3 to TRBJ1-6; TRBD1 agrees at 10 bases. Germline V gives CDR1 SGHTA, CDR2 FQGTGA. V lost 1 base to trimming and J lost 3 bases; unmatched junction nucleotides: 9. The CDR3 spans 19 residues. The CDR3 sequence: CASSLRTGGRHGYNSPLHF. CDR3 DNA, as far as it was read: TGTGCCAGCAGCTTAAGGACAGGGGGACGTCACGGCTATAATTCACCC.

This clone was recorded at least ten times. The sequence runs out 3 residues before the end of the CDR3; the remainder is reconstructed from the germline J gene. This chain links TRBV6-4 with TRBJ2-2; unclear D gene. The CDR3 sequence is 12 residues long. The ends were cut back, 6 bases at V and 9 bases at J, with 11 bases in the middle. Per the germline V gene, CDR1 is MRHNA and CDR2 is SNTAGT. The DNA read from the CDR3 is TGTGCCAGCAGCGGGTACGAAAGGGAG. Protein product: CASSGYERE. The full CDR3 reads CASSGYERELFF.

This clone was observed many times. The read comes to an end 3 residues before the CDR3 does, leaving the germline J gene to fill in the end. V is TRBV19 and J is TRBJ1-5, with D perhaps matching TRBD1 (6 bases). V was shortened by 4 bases and J by 1 base, with 17 bases between the two germline ends. This CDR3 is 17 amino acids long. In germline, CDR1 is LNHDA, CDR2 SQIVND (reference sequence). CDR3 DNA, as far as it was read: TGTGCCAGTAGTACGTTATCGACAGGTTGGAGCAATCAGCCC. This codes for CASSTLSTGWSNQP. The entire CDR3 reads CASSTLSTGWSNQPQHF.

This clone was seen repeatedly, ten times or more. The CDR3 loop is CASSGTATNEKLFF. The sequenced CDR3 bases are TGTGCCAGTAGCGGGACAGCAACTAATGAAAAA. The rearrangement links TRBV19 to TRBJ1-4; 7 positions match TRBD1. The DNA ends 3 residues before the CDR3 does, and the rest of the CDR3 is filled in from the germline J gene. The CDR3 covers 14 residues. With 6 bases clipped from V and 0 bases from J, the junction kept 1 base outside the gene matches. Germline lookup yields CDR1 LNHDA and CDR2 SQIVND (reference sequence).

This clone was recorded at least ten times. The CDR3 bases that were read are TGTGCCTGGGGTGGGAGGGTAAGGGAGACC. Its protein product is CAWGGRVRET. The full CDR3 protein is CAWGGRVRETQYF. The gene calls are TRBV30 and TRBJ2-5; 7 bases are shared with TRBD2. The CDR3 end lies 3 residues beyond the end of the read and is filled in from the germline J gene. Germline CDR1 is GTSNPN and CDR2 is SVGIG (reference sequence). V lost 5 bases and J lost 5; bases outside the gene matches: 8. The CDR3 extends over 13 amino acids.

This clone was found many times. The CDR3 end lies 3 residues beyond the end of the read and is filled in from the germline J gene. This rearrangement joins TRBV11-3 to TRBJ2-1; TRBD2 is a possible D gene (6 bases). CDR1 and CDR2 (germline): SGHNT, YENEEA. V was clipped by 2 bases and J by 1 base, with 6 bases between them. The CDR3 sequence is 14 residues long. CDR3 DNA (partial): TGTGCCAGCAGCTTAAGCGGGTCCTACAATGAG. Residues: CASSLSGSYNE. The whole CDR3 sequence reads CASSLSGSYNEQFF.

By sample share, this clone is medium-sized. Read coverage stops 3 residues before the CDR3 terminus; the germline J gene supplies the remainder. This sequence joins TRBV7-2 and TRBJ2-1, with 10 bases matching TRBD2. V was clipped by 2 bases and J by 9 bases; unmatched bases: 7. The CDR3 extends over 15 amino acids. CDR1 is SGHTA and CDR2 is FQGNSA in the germline V gene. Incomplete CDR3 DNA: TGTGCCAGCAGCTTACAAAGCGGGGGGGCCATTGAG. As protein: CASSLQSGGAIE. The entire CDR3 reads CASSLQSGGAIEQFF.

The table lists this clone with many counts. The read comes to an end 3 residues before the CDR3 does, leaving the germline J gene to fill in the end. This chain uses TRBV7-2 with TRBJ1-2, with 8 bases aligning to TRBD1. Germline-derived CDR1 and CDR2 are SGHTA and FQGNSA. CDR3 length: 13 amino acids. The V segment lost 2 bases and the J segment 7 bases; nucleotides outside the gene matches: 3. Incomplete CDR3 DNA: TGTGCCAGCAGCTTATTCAGGGGGCTTGGC. Translation: CASSLFRGLG. The entire CDR3 protein reads CASSLFRGLGYTF. Filled out from reference TRBV7-2 and TRBJ1-2, the complete variable domain reads GAGVSQSPSNKVTEKGKDVELRCDPISGHTALYWYRQSLGQGLEFLIYFQGNSAPDKSGLPSDRFSAERTGGSVSTLTIQRTQQEDSAVYLCASSLFRGLGYTFGSGTRLTVV.

This clone was seen at least ten times. The CDR3 extends 3 residues past the end of the read, so its final part is completed from the germline J gene. The gene calls are TRBV2 and TRBJ2-5; 14 bases agree with TRBD2. This CDR3 region has 16 residues. The V gene's germline CDR1 is SNHLY and CDR2 FYNNEI. The ends lost 4 bases at V and 5 bases at J; junction bases unmatched: 6. The CDR3 loop is CASSGGLAGVGETQYF. The covered CDR3 bases are TGTGCCAGCAGTGGGGGACTAGCGGGAGTCGGGGAGACC.

This clone was recorded many times. The read comes to an end 3 residues before the CDR3 does, leaving the germline J gene to fill in the end. The rearrangement links TRBV20-1 to TRBJ2-5, with 8 bases matching TRBD1. CDR1 and CDR2 from the germline V gene are DFQATT and SNEGSKA (reference sequence). This CDR3 is 14 amino acids long. The V and J ends lost 1 base and 7 bases, in that order; junction bases with no gene match: 8. CDR3 loop: CSARVTGGRGTQYF. The DNA read from the CDR3 is TGCAGTGCTAGAGTTACAGGGGGAAGGGGGACC.

This clone was observed a handful of times. The read comes to an end 3 residues before the CDR3 does, leaving the germline J gene to fill in the end. The genes are TRBV19 and TRBJ2-2; 8 bases fit TRBD2. The CDR3 is 17 amino acids. CDR1 is LNHDA and CDR2 is SQIVND in the germline V gene (reference sequence). Unmatched junction bases numbered 15, after V lost 6 bases and J lost 6 bases. The CDR3 is CASSKSAGRGKAGELFF. The sequenced CDR3 bases are TGTGCCAGTAGCAAATCGGCCGGGAGGGGAAAGGCCGGGGAG.

This clone occurred many times. The read halts 3 residues ahead of the CDR3 end, with the missing end drawn from the germline J gene. The gene calls are TRBV20-1 and TRBJ1-6; TRBD1 agrees at 9 bases. The CDR3 consists of 15 residues. In germline, CDR1 is DFQATT, CDR2 SNEGSKA (reference sequence). The V segment lost 2 bases and the J segment 8 bases; nucleotides outside the gene matches: 7. The CDR3: CSARLNGQGYSPLHF. CDR3 DNA (partial): TGCAGTGCTAGATTGAATGGACAGGGGTATTCACCC.

This clone was recorded at least ten times. The read finishes 3 residues shy of the CDR3 end, and the germline J gene is used to complete it. The gene calls are TRBV2 and TRBJ1-5; 7 positions match TRBD1. Looked up from germline, CDR1 is SNHLY and CDR2 is FYNNEI. CDR3 length equals 13 residues. V was pared by 6 bases and J by 7 bases, with 6 bases of the junction left unmatched. The CDR3: CASRIQGNQPQHF. The DNA read from the CDR3 is TGTGCCAGCAGGATACAGGGGAACCAGCCC.

This clone was counted at least ten times. Read coverage stops 3 residues before the CDR3 terminus; the germline J gene supplies the remainder. The chain joins TRBV20-1 to TRBJ2-7; 8 positions match TRBD1. This CDR3 comprises 14 residues. V lost 0 bases to trimming and J lost 3 bases; unmatched junction nucleotides: 4. Germline V gene data show CDR1 as DFQATT and CDR2 as SNEGSKA (reference sequence). The CDR3 sequence: CSAREGQALYEQYF. Partial CDR3 DNA: TGCAGTGCTAGAGAGGGACAGGCACTCTACGAG.